A selection of T cell receptor beta chains follows, all from one sample in a study of early T cells in non-severe SARS-CoV-2 infection. TCRdb re-analysed the 5' RACE reads in MiXCR, keeping a single row per CDR3 protein. The table lists 20,000 to 30,000 distinct CDR3 sequences, 4% to 5% of them singletons. The sequenced sample consisted of whole blood. The receptor source for this set is an adult who was a healthcare worker with PCR-confirmed SARS-CoV-2 infection or an uninfected control (not recorded which). The CDR3 runs from the conserved cysteine through the conserved F or W. A D gene is named only where the DNA matches it firmly. Where a row states a size, it is once, few, many or the class of an expanded clone; other rows omit it.

CDR3: CSAEPPSSTDTQYF
DNA: TGCAGTGCGGAGCCCCCCTCTAGCACAGATACGCAGTATTTT
size: many
length: 14
D: .
V: TRBV20-1
J: TRBJ2-3

CDR3: CAWERDRELEKLFF
DNA: TGTGCCTGGGAAAGGGACAGGGAATTAGAAAAACTGTTTTTT
size: many
length: 14
D: TRBD1
V: TRBV30
J: TRBJ1-4

CDR3: CASRSSGRNTGELFF
DNA: TGTGCCAGCAGGAGTAGCGGGAGGAACACCGGGGAGCTGTTTTTT
size: many
length: 15
D: TRBD2
V: TRBV6-2/TRBV6-3
J: TRBJ2-2

CDR3: CASSLVTIRNTEAFF
DNA: TGCGCCAGCAGCTTGGTAACAATACGGAACACTGAAGCTTTCTTT
size: many
length: 15
D: .
V: TRBV5-1
J: TRBJ1-1

CDR3: CASSPGGGAVEQYF
DNA: TGTGCCAGCTCACCAGGAGGGGGGGCCGTCGAGCAGTACTTC
size: many
length: 14
D: .
V: TRBV18
J: TRBJ2-7

CDR3: CASRRTSGKRDEQYF
DNA: TGTGCCAGCAGACGGACTAGCGGAAAGAGGGACGAGCAGTACTTC
size: many
length: 15
D: TRBD2
V: TRBV2
J: TRBJ2-7

CDR3: CASSDRGGSPLHF
DNA: TGTGCCAGCAGTGACAGGGGAGGTTCACCCCTCCACTTT
size: many
length: 13
D: .
V: TRBV2
J: TRBJ1-6

CDR3: CASSQGAGLLGNQPQHF
DNA: TGTGCCAGCAGCCAAGGCGCGGGGCTATTGGGCAATCAGCCCCAGCATTTT
size: few
length: 17
D: .
V: TRBV5-6
J: TRBJ1-5

CDR3: CASRSFRGGETQYF
DNA: TGTGCCAGCAGGTCGTTTCGAGGAGGCGAGACCCAGTACTTC
size: few
length: 14
D: .
V: TRBV28
J: TRBJ2-5

CDR3: CASSPDKTSTDTQYF
DNA: TGCGCCAGCAGCCCCGACAAGACTAGCACAGATACGCAGTATTTT
size: many
length: 15
D: .
V: TRBV4-1
J: TRBJ2-3

CDR3: CASSPSVSASSYNSPLHF
DNA: TGTGCCAGCAGCCCCTCCGTCTCTGCAAGCTCCTATAATTCACCCCTCCACTTT
size: .
length: 18
D: .
V: TRBV27
J: TRBJ1-6

CDR3: CASSKGQGAEKLFF
DNA: TGTGCCAGCAGCAAGGGACAGGGAGCTGAAAAACTGTTTTTT
size: many
length: 14
D: TRBD1
V: TRBV25-1
J: TRBJ1-4

CDR3: CSARLMAGGNYNEQFF
DNA: TGCAGTGCTAGACTCATGGCGGGAGGCAACTACAATGAGCAGTTCTTC
size: few
length: 16
D: TRBD2
V: TRBV20-1
J: TRBJ2-1

CDR3: CASTRGARPHEQYF
DNA: TGTGCCAGCACCCGGGGGGCGCGTCCCCACGAGCAGTACTTC
size: many
length: 14
D: .
V: TRBV25-1
J: TRBJ2-7

CDR3: CSARPGTGVEAFF
DNA: TGCAGTGCCCGACCGGGGACAGGGGTCGAAGCTTTCTTT
size: many
length: 13
D: TRBD1
V: TRBV20-1
J: TRBJ1-1

CDR3: CASSLDLNTEAFF
DNA: TGTGCCAGCTCGCTAGACTTGAACACTGAAGCTTTCTTT
size: many
length: 13
D: .
V: TRBV18
J: TRBJ1-1

CDR3: CASSGGVSYEQYF
DNA: TGTGCCAGCAGTGGGGGGGTGTCCTACGAGCAGTACTTC
size: .
length: 13
D: .
V: TRBV2
J: TRBJ2-7

CDR3: CASSDRAARFF
DNA: TGTGCCAGCAGTGACAGGGCGGCCCGGTTCTTC
size: .
length: 11
D: .
V: TRBV2
J: TRBJ2-1

CDR3: CAWSKNTHEQYF
DNA: TGTGCCTGGAGTAAGAACACCCACGAGCAGTACTTC
size: many
length: 12
D: .
V: TRBV30
J: TRBJ2-7

CDR3: CASSSWTSGSTGELFF
DNA: TGTGCCAGCAGCTCTTGGACTAGCGGGTCTACCGGGGAGCTGTTTTTT
size: many
length: 16
D: TRBD2
V: TRBV7-9
J: TRBJ2-2

CDR3: CASSLARFNTEAFF
DNA: TGCGCCAGCAGCTTGGCCAGGTTCAACACTGAAGCTTTCTTT
size: many
length: 14
D: .
V: TRBV5-1
J: TRBJ1-1

CDR3: CASSPSGRTTDTQYF
DNA: TGTGCCAGCAGCCCTAGCGGGAGAACCACAGATACGCAGTATTTT
size: few
length: 15
D: TRBD2
V: TRBV9
J: TRBJ2-3

CDR3: CASSWGLAGYNEQFF
DNA: TGCGCCAGCAGCTGGGGACTAGCGGGGTACAATGAGCAGTTCTTC
size: many
length: 15
D: TRBD2
V: TRBV5-1
J: TRBJ2-1

CDR3: CASSLALTSGKTDTQYF
DNA: TGTGCCAGCAGCTTGGCCCTGACTAGCGGGAAAACAGATACGCAGTATTTT
size: .
length: 17
D: TRBD2
V: TRBV5-6
J: TRBJ2-3

CDR3: CASSSGLAPQETQYF
DNA: TGTGCCAGCAGCTCCGGACTAGCGCCTCAAGAGACCCAGTACTTC
size: .
length: 15
D: TRBD2
V: TRBV7-2
J: TRBJ2-5

CDR3: CSANPGRALSYNEQFF
DNA: TGCAGTGCTAACCCTGGGAGGGCCTTATCCTACAATGAGCAGTTCTTC
size: many
length: 16
D: TRBD2
V: TRBV20-1
J: TRBJ2-1

CDR3: CASSDRDSYNEQFF
DNA: TGTGCCAGTAGCGACCGGGACAGTTACAATGAGCAGTTCTTC
size: many
length: 14
D: TRBD1
V: TRBV19
J: TRBJ2-1

CDR3: CSVEEEQGLKQYF
DNA: TGCAGCGTTGAAGAAGAACAGGGACTCAAGCAGTACTTC
size: many
length: 13
D: .
V: TRBV29-1
J: TRBJ2-7

CDR3: CASSTGGMLNEQFF
DNA: TGTGCCAGCAGCACCGGCGGTATGCTCAATGAGCAGTTCTTC
size: many
length: 14
D: .
V: TRBV7-9
J: TRBJ2-1

CDR3: CASRRPVQGATPGELFF
DNA: TGTGCCAGCAGACGCCCCGTCCAGGGGGCTACCCCCGGGGAGCTGTTTTTT
size: many
length: 17
D: TRBD1
V: TRBV3-1
J: TRBJ2-2

CDR3: CVSSPPQERFSYNEQFF
DNA: TGTGTCAGCTCACCACCCCAAGAGCGGTTCTCCTACAATGAGCAGTTCTTC
size: .
length: 17
D: .
V: TRBV18
J: TRBJ2-1

CDR3: CAISHHRETGEAFF
DNA: TGTGCCATCAGCCACCACAGGGAAACGGGTGAAGCTTTCTTT
size: .
length: 14
D: .
V: TRBV10-3
J: TRBJ1-1

CDR3: CSVGSWGTDTQYF
DNA: TGCAGCGTTGGGAGTTGGGGCACAGATACGCAGTATTTT
size: .
length: 13
D: .
V: TRBV29-1
J: TRBJ2-3

CDR3: CASSNRAGTSGYNEQFF
DNA: TGTGCCAGTAGTAACCGGGCGGGGACTAGCGGATACAATGAGCAGTTCTTC
size: many
length: 17
D: TRBD2
V: TRBV19
J: TRBJ2-1

CDR3: CASSTLSASSYNEQFF
DNA: TGCGCCAGCAGCACCCTCTCGGCAAGCTCCTACAATGAGCAGTTCTTC
size: many
length: 16
D: .
V: TRBV5-1
J: TRBJ2-1

CDR3: CASRGGTANTGELFF
DNA: TGTGCCAGCAGAGGAGGGACAGCGAACACCGGGGAGCTGTTTTTT
size: many
length: 15
D: .
V: TRBV2
J: TRBJ2-2

CDR3: CASSFYVHEQYF
DNA: TGTGCCAGCAGTTTTTACGTCCACGAGCAGTACTTC
size: many
length: 12
D: .
V: TRBV12-3/TRBV12-4
J: TRBJ2-7

CDR3: CASSYQGAGEQYF
DNA: TGTGCCAGCAGTTACCAGGGGGCAGGCGAGCAGTACTTC
size: many
length: 13
D: TRBD1
V: TRBV6-6
J: TRBJ2-7

CDR3: CASSLKRATGELFF
DNA: TGTGCCAGCAGTTTAAAGCGGGCCACCGGGGAGCTGTTTTTT
size: few
length: 14
D: .
V: TRBV12-3/TRBV12-4
J: TRBJ2-2

CDR3: CASSPGLAGGEETQYF
DNA: TGTGCCAGCAGCCCAGGACTAGCGGGAGGGGAAGAGACCCAGTACTTC
size: few
length: 16
D: TRBD2
V: TRBV11-3
J: TRBJ2-5

CDR3: CASSPGTGDSPLHF
DNA: TGTGCCAGCTCACCAGGGACAGGGGATTCACCCCTCCACTTT
size: many
length: 14
D: TRBD1
V: TRBV18
J: TRBJ1-6

CDR3: CASTVLGSSYNEQFF
DNA: TGTGCCAGCACCGTCTTGGGGAGCTCCTACAATGAGCAGTTCTTC
size: few
length: 15
D: .
V: TRBV2
J: TRBJ2-1

CDR3: CASSRDALKSDTQYF
DNA: TGTGCCAGCAGCCGGGACGCCTTGAAGTCAGATACGCAGTATTTT
size: many
length: 15
D: .
V: TRBV5-4
J: TRBJ2-3